Listed here is a single T cell receptor beta chain. In the authors' workflow: Amplifying reference gene primers gave estimates of nucleated cell counts. Data came from immunoSEQ multiplex PCR; TCRdb stores just in-frame clones and leaves some out. For V, J and clone size, that table is used; D and trimming come from the DNA. Among approximately 72,000 clones listed, 85% were seen once. The data stem from a study of blood T cell repertoires in COVID-19. Background on the study: Some COVID-19 samples were acute and others convalescent; all came from the United States, Italy and Spain. The cDNA or gDNA used as material had been derived from T cells, B-cell-depleted T cells, or PBMCs.

Germline CDR1 reads LNHDA; CDR2 reads SQIVND (reference sequence). The V end was cut by 8 bases, the J end by 6 bases, with 16 bases between. This CDR3 comprises 14 residues. This chain connects TRBV19 to TRBJ1-4; D perhaps matches TRBD1 (5 bases). Sequencing input: peripheral blood. This sequence originates from a man aged 50 to 60 with acute or convalescent COVID-19. The CDR3 is CASSRGPGDEKLFF. Here the CDR3 DNA reads TGTGCCAGTTCCCGGGGCCCGGGGGATGAAAAACTGTTTTTT.